Detailed here is one TCR beta chain. Unique molecular identifiers tagged the TCRbeta library. A single record per CDR3 protein comes from TCRdb applying MiXCR to the PCR reads. The data hold approximately 640,000 distinct CDR3 sequences, with roughly 17% observed a single time. The CDR3 spans 14 residues. The germline V gene encodes CDR1 SGHRS and CDR2 YFSETQ. With 3 bases removed from V and 4 bases from J, the gap between germline ends came to 13 bases. The record originates from a study of T-cell reconstitution after alpha-beta-depleted transplantation in children. The origin of this receptor is a human donor who donated a stem cell graft to a child with acute myeloid leukemia. The sample was PBMCs from the stem cell graft donor, taken from the stem cell graft. The chain couples TRBV5-1 to TRBJ2-5; a possible D gene is TRBD2 (6 bases). CDR3 coding DNA: TGCGCCAGCAGCTGGACCATCGGGGGAGAGACCCAGTACTTC. The encoded protein is CASSWTIGGETQYF.